This T cell receptor (beta chain) appears in the sequencing data of a study of blood T cell repertoires in COVID-19. At the level of the study: The cDNA or gDNA used as material had been derived from T cells, B-cell-depleted T cells, or PBMCs.

This clone showed up just once. Cohort allocation depended upon clinical history that participants reported. There are 15 residues in the CDR3. In germline, CDR1 is LNHDA, CDR2 SQIVND (reference sequence). V was pared by 2 bases and J by 6 bases, with 4 bases of the junction left unmatched. Measured with immunoSEQ multiplex PCR; TCRdb has only the in-frame clones, and not every one. The sample includes a few hundred thousand clones, more than 70% of them seen just once. This TCR derives from a man aged 35 to 55 in a cohort exposed to, infected with or recovered from COVID-19 (not recorded which). The chain recombines TRBV19 with TRBJ2-1; TRBD2 matches 10 bases. Sequenced material: PBMCs or T cells enriched from blood (not recorded which). CDR3 bases: TGTGCCAGTAGTATACTAGCGGGAGATCGCAATGAGCAGTTCTTC. Its protein product is CASSILAGDRNEQFF.